A selection of T cell receptor beta chains follows, all from one sample in a study of blood T cell repertoires in COVID-19. TCRdb's table, derived via immunoSEQ multiplex PCR, lists solely in-frame clones and lacks some. The sample consists of around 380,000 clones, over 65% of them appearing once. The sequenced sample consisted of peripheral blood. These receptors came from a human donor with acute or convalescent COVID-19. The donor label of this sample is uncertain. CDR3s include the opening cysteine and the closing phenylalanine or tryptophan. Fields, in order: D gene, J gene, clone size, V gene, CDR3 protein, CDR3 DNA. D genes are given only for firm matches. Some rows mark clone size as missing; the rest say once, few, many or name a class of expanded clone.

>-|TRBJ1-5|-|TRBV28
CASSPQAVNRNQPQHF
TGTGCCAGCAGTCCTCAAGCTGTTAATCGTAATCAGCCCCAGCATTTT
>TRBD1|TRBJ1-3|-|TRBV7-2
CASSQTGGAGNTIYF
TGTGCCAGCAGTCAGACAGGGGGTGCTGGAAACACCATATATTTT
>-|TRBJ1-6|few|TRBV27
CASSLGNRGSPLHF
TGTGCCAGCAGCCTAGGAAACCGGGGATCACCCCTCCACTTT
>-|TRBJ1-5|-|TRBV3-1/TRBV3-2
CASSQGHSRQPQHF
TGTGCCAGCAGCCAAGGCCACAGCCGCCAGCCCCAGCATTTT
>-|TRBJ1-2|-|TRBV2
CASSVRLYGYTF
TGTGCCAGCAGTGTCCGACTGTATGGCTACACCTTC
>-|TRBJ1-1|-|TRBV7-2
CASSGEGPAKMNTEAFF
TGTGCCAGCAGTGGAGAGGGCCCAGCGAAGATGAACACTGAAGCTTTCTTT
>-|TRBJ1-5|-|TRBV6-6
CASSYENQPQHF
TGTGCCAGCAGTTATGAGAATCAGCCCCAGCATTTT
>-|TRBJ1-2|-|TRBV6-1
CASSAVSGAGNYGYTF
TGTGCCAGCAGTGCCGTCAGCGGGGCAGGGAACTATGGCTACACCTTC
>-|TRBJ2-3|-|TRBV30
CAWSGISTDTQYF
TGTGCCTGGTCCGGGATAAGCACAGATACGCAGTATTTT
>TRBD1|TRBJ1-1|-|TRBV5-3
CANATERRGRGLNTEAFF
TGTGCCAACGCCACGGAGAGAAGGGGGCGCGGTTTGAACACTGAAGCTTTCTTT
>-|TRBJ1-1|-|TRBV7-9
CASSLRGQGHTEAFF
TGTGCCAGCAGCTTAAGAGGGCAGGGGCACACTGAAGCTTTCTTT
>TRBD1|TRBJ1-1|once|TRBV2
CASSRQGGAFF
TGTGCCAGCAGTCGACAGGGTGGTGCTTTCTTT
>-|TRBJ1-4|-|TRBV6-6
CASSAARGAEKLFF
TGTGCCAGCAGCGCCGCCAGGGGTGCTGAAAAACTGTTTTTT
>-|TRBJ1-6|-|TRBV6-4
CASSAVPFSPLHF
TGTGCCAGCAGTGCCGTTCCGTTTTCACCCCTCCACTTT
>TRBD1|TRBJ1-2|-|TRBV19
CASSRTGDNGYTF
TGTGCCAGTAGTAGGACAGGGGATAATGGCTACACCTTC
>-|TRBJ2-7|-|TRBV30
CAWSVGGRGSYEQYF
TGTGCCTGGAGTGTAGGCGGGCGGGGATCCTACGAGCAGTACTTC
>TRBD1|TRBJ2-7|few|TRBV7-8
CASSLDAGQAHEQYF
TGTGCCAGCAGCTTAGACGCCGGACAGGCCCACGAGCAGTACTTC
>TRBD1|TRBJ2-5|-|TRBV19
CASAKPGGTSQETQYF
TGTGCCAGCGCTAAGCCAGGGGGCACCTCCCAAGAGACCCAGTACTTC
>-|TRBJ1-1|-|TRBV29-1
CSGSQMNTEAFF
TGCAGCGGTTCCCAGATGAACACTGAAGCTTTCTTT
>TRBD1|TRBJ1-2|-|TRBV5-1
CASSPGQVTNYGYTF
TGCGCCAGCAGCCCCGGACAGGTTACTAACTATGGCTACACCTTC
>-|TRBJ1-2|many|TRBV2
CASGAQYYGYTF
TGTGCCAGCGGGGCACAGTACTATGGCTACACCTTC
>-|TRBJ1-1|-|TRBV7-9
CASSPPARANTEAFF
TGTGCCAGCAGCCCACCTGCCAGGGCCAACACTGAAGCTTTCTTT
>TRBD1|TRBJ2-3|-|TRBV19
CASSTWTGGTDTQYF
TGTGCCAGTAGTACGTGGACAGGGGGCACAGATACGCAGTATTTT
>TRBD2|TRBJ2-3|-|TRBV19
CASSTISGTSRDTQYF
TGTGCCAGTAGTACTATATCCGGGACTAGTCGGGATACGCAGTATTTT
>-|TRBJ1-1|-|TRBV14
CASSFHGVGTEAFF
TGTGCCAGCAGCTTCCACGGGGTCGGCACTGAAGCTTTCTTT
>-|TRBJ2-6|-|TRBV5-1
CASSLAGSAGANVLTF
TGCGCCAGCAGCCTTGCCGGGTCGGCTGGGGCCAACGTCCTGACTTTC
>-|TRBJ1-3|-|TRBV6-5
CASSTGYSGNTIYF
TGTGCCAGCAGCACAGGGTACTCTGGAAACACCATATATTTT
>-|TRBJ2-1|-|TRBV7-2
CASSLEAFGQTTRGEQFF
TGTGCCAGCAGCTTAGAAGCGTTTGGACAAACGACGCGGGGCGAGCAGTTCTTC
>-|TRBJ1-4|-|TRBV27
CASSPWGGSEKLFF
TGTGCCAGCAGTCCTTGGGGAGGGAGCGAAAAACTGTTTTTT
>TRBD2|TRBJ2-7|few|TRBV29-1
CSVTSGGRTYEQYF
TGCAGCGTTACTAGCGGGGGACGCACCTACGAGCAGTACTTC
>-|TRBJ1-2|-|TRBV6-1
CASSEGGTGYGYTF
TGTGCCAGCAGTGAAGGCGGGACGGGGTATGGCTACACCTTC
>-|TRBJ2-1|-|TRBV6-5
CASSYEGGSEQFF
TGTGCCAGCAGTTACGAGGGAGGTAGTGAGCAGTTCTTC
>TRBD2|TRBJ2-3|-|TRBV4-2
CASSQDGLAGGADTQYF
TGTGCCAGCAGCCAAGATGGACTAGCGGGAGGGGCAGATACGCAGTATTTT
>-|TRBJ1-1|-|TRBV28
CASSLRNTEAFF
TGTGCCAGCAGTTTACGGAACACTGAAGCTTTCTTT
>-|TRBJ1-2|-|TRBV18
CASSPLDSTYGYTF
TGTGCCAGCTCACCACTGGACAGCACCTATGGCTACACCTTC
>-|TRBJ2-6|-|TRBV19
CASSMQGSGANVLTF
TGTGCCAGTAGTATGCAGGGTAGTGGGGCCAACGTCCTGACTTTC
>-|TRBJ2-7|few|TRBV6-6
CASRDTTYEQYF
TGTGCCAGCAGAGACACAACCTACGAGCAGTACTTC
>-|TRBJ1-6|-|TRBV5-6
CASSLGELNSPLHF
TGTGCCAGCAGCTTGGGCGAGCTTAATTCACCCCTCCACTTT
>-|TRBJ1-3|-|TRBV19
CASSDPRGSGNTIYF
TGTGCCAGTAGCGACCCCCGGGGCTCTGGAAACACCATATATTTT
>-|TRBJ2-3|-|TRBV5-1
CASSLDAADTQYF
TGCGCCAGCAGCTTGGACGCGGCAGATACGCAGTATTTT
>TRBD1|TRBJ2-7|-|TRBV28
CASSLPGTGNGEQYF
TGTGCCAGCAGTTTGCCCGGGACAGGGAATGGCGAGCAGTACTTC
>TRBD1|TRBJ1-1|-|TRBV7-8
CASSSTGVNTEAFF
TGTGCCAGCAGCTCGACAGGGGTTAACACTGAAGCTTTCTTT
>TRBD2|TRBJ2-7|-|TRBV7-9
CASTPGGASYEQYF
TGTGCCAGCACCCCCGGGGGGGCATCCTACGAGCAGTACTTC
>TRBD2|TRBJ2-7|once|TRBV3-1/TRBV3-2
CASSQGIAGGRKLYF
TGTGCCAGCAGCCAAGGGATAGCGGGGGGTCGTAAGCTGTACTTC
>TRBD1|TRBJ1-3|-|TRBV7-9
CASSAGQGRLSGNTIYF
TGTGCCAGCAGCGCAGGACAGGGGAGGCTCTCTGGAAACACCATATATTTT
>TRBD1|TRBJ2-1|-|TRBV18
CASSGQGSYNEQFF
TGTGCCAGCTCTGGACAGGGGTCCTACAATGAGCAGTTCTTC